This T cell receptor (beta chain) was captured by sequencing in a study of molecular identifiers for immune sequencing clone quantification. This clonotype is medium-sized by share. Libraries for naive CD8 T cells, which were made from around 18,000 to 910,000 sorted cells, drew on 10%, 30% or 50% of the RNA. Germline V gives CDR1 DFQATT, CDR2 SNEGSKA (reference sequence). V shed 5 bases and J shed 4 bases, with 17 bases lying between them. The CDR3 sequence is 14 residues long. TCRdb re-called the PCR reads with MiXCR, one entry per CDR3 protein. The sample consists of some 9,000 distinct CDR3 sequences, 13% to 15% of them appearing once.

This sequence originates from a human donor in good health. Some libraries in this study had Jurkat cell RNA spiked in. This chain links TRBV20-1 with TRBJ2-5; D ambiguous. The specimen was naive CD8+ T cells from blood, with Jurkat cell RNA spiked in. Subset here: FACS-sorted CD8+CD4-CCR7+CD45RA+ naive T cells. CDR3 nucleotides: TGCAGTGCTTGGCCTAGGGCGGTAGCAGAGACCCAGTACTTC. Translated: CSAWPRAVAETQYF.